This T cell receptor (beta chain) derives from a study of CD8 T cells in ankylosing spondylitis. Study results and limitations: Disease-associated clones were reportedly significantly overrepresented in matched ankylosing spondylitis synovial fluid. Clones linked to disease, bearing a CD8+ phenotype, were relatively rare in peripheral blood.

There are a few counts of this clonotype. Its antigen remains unknown. CDR1 and CDR2 (germline): ENHRY, SYGVKD. V lost 6 bases and J lost 2, with 16 bases in between. The CDR3 consists of 15 residues. TCRdb redid the calling of the 5' RACE reads with MiXCR, one entry per CDR3 protein. The sample has 17,000 or so distinct CDR3 sequences, 8.2% seen once. This TCR was recovered from a male donor with ankylosing spondylitis or in good health (not recorded which). Sequences were obtained from blood. The chain combines TRBV10-3 with TRBJ1-1; unclear D gene. The chain's CDR3 is CAISTTDGRNTEAFF. The CDR3 nucleotides read TGTGCCATCAGCACCACCGACGGGCGAAACACTGAAGCTTTCTTT.